A single sample is the source of the 27 T cell receptor beta chains below, sequenced in a study of CD8+CD57+ T cells in acquired aplastic anemia (dated by TCRdb to 2016 to 2019). Sequenced using an Illumina HiSeq 2000. Genomic DNA was used as template for profiling of TCR beta VDJ combinations and CDR3 sequences. TCRdb took the public reads, trimmed them with fastp at Q25, ran MiXCR for clone calling and kept in-frame beta chains. Under each unique CDR3 protein, matching rows form one entry showing the most common genes and DNA. For this sample the table gives 400,000 to 450,000 distinct CDR3 sequences, of which 55% to 75% were detected only once. The ten most abundant clones make up 4% of the sample. The sample comprised sorted CD4+, CD8+, or CD8+CD57+ T cells (not recorded which) from PBMCs. The source of these receptors is a human donor in good health, serving as a control.

V and J are TRBV2 and TRBJ2-5, with D uncertain. Trimming stripped 10 bases from V and 5 bases from J, with 17 bases between. Germline CDR1 SNHLY, CDR2 FYNNEI. The CDR3 length is 13 residues. The CDR3 region is CATSRDWRETQYF. DNA of the CDR3: TGTGCCACCAGCAGAGATTGGCGGGAGACCCAGTACTTC.

Points on this clonotype: Here the CDR3 omits its conserved ending phenylalanine or tryptophan, so a read error is the likely source. V gene TRBV19 combines with J gene TRBJ1-6; D remains unclear. The germline CDR1 and CDR2 sequences are LNHDA and SQIVND (reference sequence). The CDR3 has 13 amino acids. The CDR3 sequence is CASSQTWASLLHY. CDR3 nucleotide sequence: TGTGCCAGCAGCCAAACATGGGCTTCACTCCTCCACTAT.

Concerning this clonotype itself: Relative to the germline gene, one junction end is altered; a read error may explain this. The chain carries TRBV7-2 and TRBJ1-5; 8 bases fit TRBD1. The V gene's germline CDR1 is SGHTA and CDR2 FQGNSA. The CDR3 has 14 amino acids. DNA for the CDR3: TGTGCCAGCAGCTTGGCAGGGGGCAATCGCCCCACCTTCTTT. Amino acid sequence: CASSLAGGNRPTFF.

The chain employs TRBV9 and TRBJ2-1; 8 positions agree with TRBD2. The germline gives CDR1 SGDLS, CDR2 YYNGEE. The CDR3 runs 15 residues. Trimming at V came to 4 bases and at J to 5 bases, leaving 8 bases not matched to a gene. CDR3 sequence (DNA): TGTGCCAGCAGCTTACGGCTAGCGGGCCACAATGAGCAGTTCTTC. Protein sequence: CASSLRLAGHNEQFF.

The CDR3 region is CASSLKFSLEQYF. The DNA of the CDR3 is TGTGCCAGCAGCTTGAAGTTCTCCCTCGAGCAGTACTTC. J is TRBJ2-7 and V is TRBV7-2; no reliable D call. CDR1 and CDR2 (germline): SGHTA, FQGNSA. This CDR3 is built from 13 residues. Trimming pared 3 bases from V and 6 bases from J, leaving 12 bases between.

This clonotype was counted at least ten times. The chain joins TRBV3-1 to TRBJ1-5; TRBD1 might be the D (5 bases). Trimming took off 1 base at V and 9 bases at J, with 13 bases between the two ends. The CDR3 sequence is 14 residues long. Germline V lookup: CDR1 LGHDT, CDR2 YNNKEL (reference sequence). The CDR3 is CASSQGTGTWPQHF. CDR3 nucleotide sequence: TGTGCCAGCAGCCAAGGTACGGGGACGTGGCCCCAGCATTTT.

In regard to this clonotype: No conserved phenylalanine or tryptophan is present at the end of the CDR3, so a read error is the likely explanation. It is unclear where the CDR3 begins or ends on the DNA, so no DNA is shown, and the CDR3 is as TCRdb lists it. The chain uses TRBV19 and TRBJ1-2; TRBD1, the table's D call, lacks a check against the DNA. Germline values: CDR1 LNHDA, CDR2 SQIVND (reference sequence). Ends included, the CDR3 has 14 residues. CDR3 sequence reads: CASSVRGRKSEFGS.

This clonotype was detected only once. V is TRBV10-3 and J is TRBJ1-3; D is uncertain. Germline V gene data show CDR1 as ENHRY and CDR2 as SYGVKD. The CDR3 covers 13 residues. The V gene lost 6 bases and the J gene lost 0 bases, with 6 bases spanning the gap. As DNA, the CDR3 is TGTGCCATCAGGGACCTCTCTGGAAACACCATATATTTT. It specifies CAIRDLSGNTIYF.

The chain is built from TRBV7-2 and TRBJ2-1; D remains unclear. The assigned J gene may be wrong: the sequence end matches TRBJ2-5 better. The CDR3 extends over 14 amino acids. Germline CDR1 reads SGHTA; CDR2 reads FQGNSA. CDR3 protein: CASGSQQSDDDQYF. In DNA form, the CDR3 reads TGTGCCAGCGGCTCGCAACAATCCGACGATGACCAGTACTTC.

The rearrangement uses TRBV20-1 and TRBJ2-7; the D gene is possibly TRBD1 (7 bases). CDR3 size: 16 residues. Germline V gene sequence: CDR1 DFQATT, CDR2 SNEGSKA (reference sequence). The CDR3 DNA is TGCGGCAGTAGTGGGCGGGGCAGGGGGATCAAAAACGAGCAGTACTTC. Its translation: CGSSGRGRGIKNEQYF.

Concerning this clonotype: No conserved phenylalanine or tryptophan is present at the end of the CDR3, so a read error is the likely explanation. No DNA is shown, since the ends of the CDR3 on it are uncertain; the CDR3 is the one TCRdb lists. The rearrangement links TRBV19 to TRBJ2-3; TRBD1, the table's D call, was not compared with the DNA. The CDR3 comprises 13 residues, both ends counted. CDR1 and CDR2 from the germline V gene are LNHDA and SQIVND (reference sequence). The chain's CDR3 is CASSSGQGLATNY.

This chain connects TRBV7-2 to TRBJ1-1; 8 bases fit TRBD1. The CDR3 totals 18 residues. Germline CDR1 and CDR2: SGHTA and FQGNSA. V was clipped by 1 base and J by 0 bases; unmatched bases: 10. The CDR3 protein is CASSLENRGDIMNTEAFF. In nucleotides, the CDR3 is TGTGCCAGCAGCTTAGAGAACAGGGGGGACATAATGAACACTGAAGCTTTCTTT.

In regard to this clonotype: The final CDR3 position lacks the conserved phenylalanine or tryptophan, pointing to a likely read error. The DNA is omitted, as the CDR3 cannot be located on it reliably, and the CDR3 follows TCRdb's listing. J is TRBJ2-3 and V is TRBV7-2; the table assigns TRBD2, which was not confirmed against the DNA. The V gene's germline CDR1 is SGHTA and CDR2 FQGNSA. The CDR3 has 13 residues if both end residues are counted. CDR3 residues: CASSRGRADSQFL.

The rearrangement uses TRBV7-2 and TRBJ1-6; D uncertain. Germline-derived CDR1 and CDR2 are SGHTA and FQGNSA. The germline V and J ends were trimmed by 2 bases and 18 bases, with 23 bases remaining between them. The CDR3 has 15 amino acids. The CDR3, as DNA: TGTGCCAGCAGCTTATTACTGACGTCCTATAATTCACCCCACTTT. This translates into CASSLLLTSYNSPHF.

The rearrangement joins TRBV7-9 to TRBJ1-2, with D perhaps TRBD1 (5 bases). CDR3 length: 13 residues. CDR1 and CDR2 (germline): SEHNR, FQNEAQ (reference sequence). V shed 4 bases and J shed 2 bases, with 8 bases lying between them. The CDR3 is CASSSTANYGYTF. CDR3 DNA: TGTGCCAGCAGCTCGACAGCCAACTATGGCTACACCTTC.

In DNA, the CDR3 is TGCAGTGCCCGAGACCGGGTGACGAGTGTATCCTACGAGCAGTACTTC. Encoded protein: CSARDRVTSVSYEQYF. The V and J genes are TRBV20-1 and TRBJ2-7; D remains ambiguous. Trimming removed 6 bases from V and 1 base from J, with 22 bases in between. Germline values: CDR1 DFQATT, CDR2 SNEGSKA (reference sequence). This CDR3 has 16 residues.

This clonotype was seen at least ten times. This rearrangement joins TRBV6-5 to TRBJ1-5, with 7 bases that match TRBD1. The CDR3 has 13 residues. Trimming took 6 bases from V and 6 from J; bases not matched to a gene: 5. Germline V gene lookup returns CDR1 MNHEY and CDR2 SVGAGI. CDR3 residues: CASRHRGSQPQHF. The CDR3 bases are TGTGCCAGCAGACACAGGGGTAGTCAGCCCCAGCATTTT.

This clonotype has ten or more counts. The rearrangement links TRBV6-2 or TRBV6-3 to TRBJ2-2; 7 bases agree with TRBD1. V shed 6 bases and J 1 base; nucleotides not matched to a gene: 14. Looked up from germline, CDR1 is MNHEY and CDR2 is SVGEGT. This CDR3 has 18 amino acids. CDR3 protein: CASRPSGQGVWNTGELFF. CDR3 nucleotide sequence: TGTGCCAGCAGACCCTCGGGCCAGGGGGTTTGGAACACCGGGGAGCTGTTTTTT.

As to this clonotype: One junction end disagrees with the germline gene, perhaps due to a read error. This chain connects TRBV14 to TRBJ1-4; D remains ambiguous. This CDR3 is built from 14 residues. Germline values: CDR1 SGHDN, CDR2 FVKESK. In nucleotides, the CDR3 is TGTGCCAGCAGCCGAGCGGAACGCCCGGAAGCCAACGTTTTT. Its protein product is CASSRAERPEANVF.

Points on this clonotype: At one boundary the junction diverges from the germline segment, which might be a read error. The chain combines TRBV7-2 with TRBJ1-4; D ambiguous. The germline gives CDR1 SGHTA, CDR2 FQGNSA. The CDR3 runs 15 residues. CDR3 protein: CASSAENNTNENLFF. The CDR3 nucleotides are TGTGCCAGCAGCGCCGAGAACAACACTAATGAAAACCTGTTTTTT.

This clonotype was picked up many times. The chain uses TRBV13 and TRBJ2-1; the D is unclear. There are 16 residues in the CDR3. Trimming took off 0 bases at V and 8 bases at J, with 17 bases between the two ends. CDR1 PRHDT and CDR2 FYEKMQ come from the germline V gene (reference sequence). In DNA, the CDR3 is TGTGCCAGCAGCTTAGGAATTAGCCCCAATCAGGATGAGCAGTTCTTC. This encodes CASSLGISPNQDEQFF.

J is TRBJ2-3 and V is TRBV12-3 or TRBV12-4; TRBD2 matches at 13 bases. This CDR3 is 17 amino acids long. Germline trimming cut 4 bases from V and 4 bases from J; bases unmatched to any gene: 8. The CDR3 DNA reads as TGTGCCAGCAGTTGGACTAGCGGGGGAATTGCGGCAGATACGCAGTATTTT. It encodes CASSWTSGGIAADTQYF.

This chain links TRBV7-2 with TRBJ2-1; D possibly matches TRBD1 or TRBD2 (7 bases each). The V gene's germline CDR1 is SGHTA and CDR2 FQGNSA. The CDR3 consists of 12 residues. Trimming cost V 8 bases and J 9 bases, with 14 bases left between them. CDR3 nucleotides: TGTGCCAGCGGGGGAGGGGGCGTTGAGCAGTTCTTC. Protein product: CASGGGGVEQFF. Based on the CDR3 plus reference TRBV7-2 and TRBJ2-1, the full variable domain is GAGVSQSPSNKVTEKGKDVELRCDPISGHTALYWYRQSLGQGLEFLIYFQGNSAPDKSGLPSDRFSAERTGGSVSTLTIQRTQQEDSAVYLCASGGGGVEQFFGPGTRLTVL.

This clonotype was picked up one time. The chain couples TRBV5-1 to TRBJ2-7; possibly TRBD2 for D (5 bases). This CDR3 region has 13 residues. Germline-derived CDR1 and CDR2 are SGHRS and YFSETQ. With 5 bases removed from V and 3 bases from J, the gap between germline ends came to 12 bases. The CDR3 reads CASSLEAIYEQYF. The CDR3 DNA reads TGCGCCAGCAGTCTGGAGGCTATCTACGAGCAGTACTTC. Variable domain in full (rest from reference TRBV5-1 and TRBJ2-7): KAGVTQTPRYLIKTRGQQVTLSCSPISGHRSVSWYQQTPGQGLQFLFEYFSETQRNKGNFPGRFSGRQFSNSRSEMNVSTLELGDSALYLCASSLEAIYEQYFGPGTRLTVT.

The chain links TRBV20-1 to TRBJ2-4; 11 positions agree with TRBD1. The CDR3 consists of 14 residues. The germline gives CDR1 DFQATT, CDR2 SNEGSKA (reference sequence). The ends lost 6 bases at V and 6 bases at J; junction bases unmatched: 7. The CDR3 is CSANAGTGGNIQYF. In DNA, the CDR3 is TGCAGTGCAAACGCCGGGACAGGGGGAAACATTCAGTACTTC.

V gene TRBV15 combines with J gene TRBJ2-6; no clear D gene. Germline V gene lookup returns CDR1 LNHNV and CDR2 YYDKDF (reference sequence). CDR3 length: 15 residues. The V gene lost 0 bases and the J gene lost 3 bases, with 6 bases spanning the gap. The CDR3: CATSRDVGGANVLTF. The CDR3 DNA reads as TGTGCCACCAGCAGAGATGTCGGTGGGGCCAACGTCCTGACTTTC.

The chain couples TRBV9 to TRBJ2-3; perhaps TRBD2 as D (6 bases). The germline V and J ends were trimmed by 0 bases and 6 bases, with 17 bases remaining between them. The CDR3 has 16 amino acids. From germline, CDR1 is SGDLS and CDR2 YYNGEE. CDR3 sequence: CASSVAPGGLADTQYF. CDR3 nucleotide sequence: TGTGCCAGCAGCGTAGCGCCCGGAGGGCTAGCGGATACGCAGTATTTT. Supplemented by reference TRBV9 and TRBJ2-3, the full variable domain reads DSGVTQTPKHLITATGQRVTLRCSPRSGDLSVYWYQQSLDQGLQFLIQYYNGEERAKGNILERFSAQQFPDLHSELNLSSLELGDSALYFCASSVAPGGLADTQYFGPGTRLTVL.